This T cell receptor beta chain came from a study of blood T cell repertoires in COVID-19. At least ten counts were recorded for this clone. Assay used: immunoSEQ multiplex PCR; TCRdb lists only in-frame clones, some missing. The sample includes 200,000 to 300,000 clones, 86% of them seen just once. V shed 6 bases, J shed 1 base, and the junction held 2 bases outside the gene matches. This CDR3 spans 14 amino acids. Per the germline V gene, CDR1 is SNHLY and CDR2 is FYNNEI. This receptor was identified in a woman between 18 and 30 years old who had recovered from COVID-19. Sequencing used PBMCs or T cells enriched from blood (not recorded which). The rearrangement joins TRBV2 to TRBJ1-4; 7 bases line up with TRBD1. CDR3 DNA: TGTGCCAGCAGGGCAGGGGGAACTAATGAAAAACTGTTTTTT. Translation: CASRAGGTNEKLFF.